This T cell receptor beta chain is drawn from a study of blood T cell repertoires in COVID-19 (dated by TCRdb to about 2020). Regarding the complete study: Samples covering the acute and convalescent phases of COVID-19 were provided by collaborators in the United States, Italy and Spain. The repertoires were released in a freely available public database intended as a resource for research on the immune response to SARS-CoV-2. Sample metadata almost always included a de-identified subject ID, COVID-19 status, age in years and sex. The prospective study material was composed of cDNA or gDNA derived from T cells, B-cell-depleted T cells, or PBMCs. Where available, HLA class I and class II types were obtained from metadata supplied by the sample provider rather than from assay-based typing. The dataset comprised deeply sampled blood TCRbeta repertoires from subjects exposed to, actively infected with, or recovered from COVID-19. Samples were obtained from the ongoing ImmuneRACE study (first 160 participants) and from some 1,200 subjects provided by 6 global collaborators.

Trimming takes 4 bases off V and 5 bases off J; junction bases not matched to a gene: 10. CDR1 and CDR2 are drawn from the germline V gene: KGHDR, SFDVKD. The CDR3 holds 17 amino acids from the cysteine to the phenylalanine. The kept DNA is CDR3 alone, 51 bases in frame from the first base. Samples from volunteer blood donors who had recovered from COVID-19 were contributed by a second Seattle source. The collaborating institutions used their own protocols to collect whole blood in K2EDTA tubes. Collaborator samples were shipped for TCRbeta analysis as frozen whole blood, isolated PBMCs, or DNA extracted from either sample type. About this clone itself: Its antigen is unknown. The sample holds no much larger clone one base away, and base qualities are not on file.

TCRbeta CDR3 regions were amplified from genomic DNA by means of the immunoSEQ Assay, a bias-controlled multiplex PCR. Concerning the study's data processing: The number of nucleated cells in each sample was estimated from the amplification of reference gene primers within the assay. To quantify the absolute abundance of each unique TCRbeta CDR3 rearrangement, sequence reads were collapsed and filtered. For each sample, productive Simpson clonality was calculated by taking the square root of Simpson's diversity index across productive rearrangements. The table was pulled from immuneACCESS by TCRdb, which kept in-frame rearrangements only. Such tables lose some clones; where checked, under half of the loss comes from unresolved V genes, and the rest has no known cause. For V, J and clone size, that table is used; D and trimming come from the DNA. The sample table holds a few hundred thousand clones, of which roughly 89% were seen once. 3.5% to 5% of the sample rests with the top ten.

Findings and caveats that apply to the study as a whole: How much clinical and demographic metadata was included differed by source and by participant, and the metadata was provided uncurated.

This TCR derives from a woman between 40 and 50 years old who had recovered from COVID-19. The V and J genes are TRBV24-1 and TRBJ2-2, with 9 bases in between that match TRBD2. The sequenced material came from peripheral blood. The CDR3 region reads CATSDPRVAGDTGELFF. The DNA sequence is TGTGCCACCAGTGACCCCCGGGTAGCGGGAGATACCGGGGAGCTGTTTTTT.